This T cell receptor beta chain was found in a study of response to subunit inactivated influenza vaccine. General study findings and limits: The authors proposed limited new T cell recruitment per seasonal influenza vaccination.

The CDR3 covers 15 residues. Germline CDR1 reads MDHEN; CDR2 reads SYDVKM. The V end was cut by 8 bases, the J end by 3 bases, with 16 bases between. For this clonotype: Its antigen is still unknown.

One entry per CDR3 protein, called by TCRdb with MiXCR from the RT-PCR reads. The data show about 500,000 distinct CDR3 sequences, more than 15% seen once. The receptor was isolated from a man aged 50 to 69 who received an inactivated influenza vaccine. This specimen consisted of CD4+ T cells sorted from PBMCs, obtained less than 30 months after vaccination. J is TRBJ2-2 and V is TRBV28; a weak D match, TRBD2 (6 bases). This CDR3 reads CASGVGGIDTGELFF. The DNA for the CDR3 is TGTGCCAGCGGGGTAGGCGGGATAGACACCGGGGAGCTGTTTTTT.